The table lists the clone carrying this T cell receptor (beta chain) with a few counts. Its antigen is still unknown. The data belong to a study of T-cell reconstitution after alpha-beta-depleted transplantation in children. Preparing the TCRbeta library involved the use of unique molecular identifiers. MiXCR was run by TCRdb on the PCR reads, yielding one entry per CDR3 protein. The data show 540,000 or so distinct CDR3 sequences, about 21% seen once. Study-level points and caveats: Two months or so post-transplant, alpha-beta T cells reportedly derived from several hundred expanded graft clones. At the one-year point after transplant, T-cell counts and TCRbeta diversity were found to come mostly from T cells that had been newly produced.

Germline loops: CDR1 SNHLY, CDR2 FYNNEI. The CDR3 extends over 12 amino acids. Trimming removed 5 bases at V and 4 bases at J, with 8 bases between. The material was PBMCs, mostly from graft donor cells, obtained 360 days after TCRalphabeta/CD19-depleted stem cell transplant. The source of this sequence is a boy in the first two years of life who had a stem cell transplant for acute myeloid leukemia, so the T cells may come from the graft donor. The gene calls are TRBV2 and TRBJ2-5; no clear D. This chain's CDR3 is CASSLQIETQYF. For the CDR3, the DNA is TGTGCCAGCAGTTTACAGATAGAGACCCAGTACTTC.